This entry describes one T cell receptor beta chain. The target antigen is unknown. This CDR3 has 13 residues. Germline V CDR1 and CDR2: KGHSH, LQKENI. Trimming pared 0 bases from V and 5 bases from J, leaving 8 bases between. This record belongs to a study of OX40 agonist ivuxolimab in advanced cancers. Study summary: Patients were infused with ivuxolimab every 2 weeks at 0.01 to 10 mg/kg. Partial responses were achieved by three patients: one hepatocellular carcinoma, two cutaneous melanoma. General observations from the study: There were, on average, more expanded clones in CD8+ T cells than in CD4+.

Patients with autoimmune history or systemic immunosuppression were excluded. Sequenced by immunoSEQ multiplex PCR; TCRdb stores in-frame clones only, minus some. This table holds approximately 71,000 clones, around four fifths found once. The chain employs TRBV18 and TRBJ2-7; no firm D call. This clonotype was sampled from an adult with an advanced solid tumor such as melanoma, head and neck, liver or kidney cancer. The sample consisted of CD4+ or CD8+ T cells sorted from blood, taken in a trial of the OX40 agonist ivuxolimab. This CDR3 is CASSPPNENEQYF. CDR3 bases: TGTGCCAGCTCACCACCGAACGAGAACGAGCAGTACTTC.